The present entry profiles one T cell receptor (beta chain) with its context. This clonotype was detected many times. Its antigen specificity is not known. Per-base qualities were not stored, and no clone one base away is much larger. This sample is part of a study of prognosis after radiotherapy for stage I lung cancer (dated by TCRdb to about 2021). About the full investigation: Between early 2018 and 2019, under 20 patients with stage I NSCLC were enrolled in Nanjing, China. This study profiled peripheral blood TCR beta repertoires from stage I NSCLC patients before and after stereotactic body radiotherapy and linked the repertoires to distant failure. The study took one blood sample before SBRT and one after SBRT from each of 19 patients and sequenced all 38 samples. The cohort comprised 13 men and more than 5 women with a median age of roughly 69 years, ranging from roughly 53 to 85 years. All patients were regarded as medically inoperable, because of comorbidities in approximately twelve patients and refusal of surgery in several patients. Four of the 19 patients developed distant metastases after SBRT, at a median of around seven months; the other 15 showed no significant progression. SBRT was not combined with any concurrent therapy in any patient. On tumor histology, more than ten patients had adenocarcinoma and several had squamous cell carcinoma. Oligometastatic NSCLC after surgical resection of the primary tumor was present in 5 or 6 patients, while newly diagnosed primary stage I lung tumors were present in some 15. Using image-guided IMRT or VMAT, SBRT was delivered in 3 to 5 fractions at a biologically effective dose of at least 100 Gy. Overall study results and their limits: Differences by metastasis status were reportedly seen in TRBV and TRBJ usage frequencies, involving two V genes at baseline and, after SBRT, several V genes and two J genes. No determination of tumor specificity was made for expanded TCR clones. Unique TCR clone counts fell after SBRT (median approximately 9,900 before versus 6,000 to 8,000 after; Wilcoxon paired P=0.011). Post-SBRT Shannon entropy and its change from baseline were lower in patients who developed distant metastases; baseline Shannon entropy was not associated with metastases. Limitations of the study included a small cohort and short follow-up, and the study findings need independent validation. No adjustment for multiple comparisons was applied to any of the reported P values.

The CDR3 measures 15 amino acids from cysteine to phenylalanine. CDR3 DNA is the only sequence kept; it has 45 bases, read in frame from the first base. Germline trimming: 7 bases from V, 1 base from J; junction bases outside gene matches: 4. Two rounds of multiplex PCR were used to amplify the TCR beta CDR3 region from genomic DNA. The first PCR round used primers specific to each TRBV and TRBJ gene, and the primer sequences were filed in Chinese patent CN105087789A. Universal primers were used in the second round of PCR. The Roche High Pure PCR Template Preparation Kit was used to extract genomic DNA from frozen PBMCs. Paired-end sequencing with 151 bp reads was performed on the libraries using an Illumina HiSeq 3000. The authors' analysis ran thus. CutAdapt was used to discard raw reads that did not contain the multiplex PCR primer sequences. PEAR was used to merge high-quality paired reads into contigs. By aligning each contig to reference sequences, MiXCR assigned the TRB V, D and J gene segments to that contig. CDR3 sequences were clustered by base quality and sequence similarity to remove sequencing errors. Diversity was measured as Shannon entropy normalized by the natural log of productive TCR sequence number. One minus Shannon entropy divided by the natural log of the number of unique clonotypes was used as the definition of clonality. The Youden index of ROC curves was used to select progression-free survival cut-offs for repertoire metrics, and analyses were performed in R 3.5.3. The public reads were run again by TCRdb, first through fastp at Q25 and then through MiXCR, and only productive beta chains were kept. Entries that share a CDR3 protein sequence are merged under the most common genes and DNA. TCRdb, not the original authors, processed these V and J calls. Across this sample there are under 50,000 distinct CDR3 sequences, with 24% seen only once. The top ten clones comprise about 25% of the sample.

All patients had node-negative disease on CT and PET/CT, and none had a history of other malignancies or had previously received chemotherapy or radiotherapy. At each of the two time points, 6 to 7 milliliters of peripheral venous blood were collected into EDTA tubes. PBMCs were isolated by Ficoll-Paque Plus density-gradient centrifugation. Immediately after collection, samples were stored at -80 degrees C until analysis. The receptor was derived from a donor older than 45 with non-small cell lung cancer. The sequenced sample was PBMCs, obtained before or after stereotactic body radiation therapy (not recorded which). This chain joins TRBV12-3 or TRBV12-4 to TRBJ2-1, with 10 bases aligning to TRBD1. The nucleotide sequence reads TGTGCCAGCACACCGGGACAGGGGTCCTACAATGAGCAGTTCTTC. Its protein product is CASTPGQGSYNEQFF.